The T cell receptor beta chain described here comes from a study of cytomegalovirus exposure and HLA in healthy donors. Primers: 60 Vbeta forward and 13 Jbeta reverse. Sequencing used immunoSEQ multiplex PCR; TCRdb keeps in-frame clones, though not all of them. Of around 190,000 clones listed, about nine tenths were seen once; the top ten hold around 1%. The V and J ends lost 4 bases and 4 bases respectively, with 11 bases between them. Germline loops: CDR1 SEHNR, CDR2 FQNEAQ (reference sequence). The CDR3 spans 14 residues. Study-wide results and limits: Per published reports, the classifier diagnosed cytomegalovirus status with high specificity and sensitivity. Earlier analysis looked at TCR beta V segments, and most were productive about 87% or about 30% of the time. An analysis that was carried out later associated fewer than 20,000 TCR beta sequences with HLA alleles at 0.05 false discovery rate.

As regards this clone: What it binds is not known.

The material sequenced was PBMCs. V usage is TRBV7-9 and J usage is TRBJ2-1, with D possibly being TRBD1 (7 bases). This receptor was taken from a boy younger than 10 in good health and CMV-seronegative. CDR3: CASSYSGGYNEQFF. The CDR3 DNA reads TGTGCCAGCAGCTACTCAGGGGGGTACAATGAGCAGTTCTTC.